The next 8 T cell receptor beta chains were all read from a single sample in a study of blood T cells in healthy people across ages (dated by TCRdb to the mid-2010s). The receptor library was made with 5' RACE. Sequenced using an Illumina HiSeq 2500. A second PCR of about 6 to 11 cycles was performed with a sample-barcoded 5' primer and a J-beta primer mix. TCRdb reprocessing: public reads trimmed at Q25 with fastp, clones called with MiXCR, in-frame beta chains kept. Every distinct CDR3 protein forms one entry, paired with its most common genes and DNA. This sample gives 270,000 or so distinct CDR3 sequences in total; around 30% of them show up just once. The ten largest clones add up to over 25% of the sample. The specimen was blood. The receptor source for this set is an older woman in good health.

This clonotype appeared a few times. This sequence joins TRBV5-1 and TRBJ2-5; 9 bases agree with TRBD1. With V trimmed by 4 bases and J by 10 bases, 20 bases remained unmatched. This CDR3 has 17 amino acids. Looked up from germline, CDR1 is SGHRS and CDR2 is YFSETQ. CDR3 in DNA: TGCGCCAGCAGCGCTGCTTGGACAGGGGATGGAAGAGATGGCCAGTACTTC. Its protein is CASSAAWTGDGRDGQYF. The entire variable domain, with the rest obtained from reference TRBV5-1 and TRBJ2-5, is as follows: KAGVTQTPRYLIKTRGQQVTLSCSPISGHRSVSWYQQTPGQGLQFLFEYFSETQRNKGNFPGRFSGRQFSNSRSEMNVSTLELGDSALYLCASSAAWTGDGRDGQYFGPGTRLLVL.

This chain connects TRBV7-2 to TRBJ2-2; no firm D call. V shed 1 base and J shed 6 bases, with 3 bases lying between them. Germline values: CDR1 SGHTA, CDR2 FQGNSA. The length of the CDR3 is 12 residues. The CDR3 DNA reads as TGTGCCAGCAGCTTAGTCTCCGGGGAGCTGTTTTTT. Protein product: CASSLVSGELFF.

In regard to this clonotype: With a much larger clone just one base away, this may be a read error. The chain joins TRBV28 to TRBJ2-1; 7 bases map to TRBD2. Germline CDR1 and CDR2: MDHEN and SYDVKM. This CDR3 is built from 13 residues. DNA for the CDR3: TGTGCCAGCGCAGCGGGGAACTACAAAGAGCAGTTCTTC. Residues: CASAAGNYKEQFF.

The rearrangement uses TRBV11-2 and TRBJ2-1; 7 nucleotides agree with TRBD1. Germline V gene sequence: CDR1 SGHAT, CDR2 FQNNGV. The CDR3 runs 15 residues. Trimming removed 9 bases from V and 3 bases from J; junction bases left unmatched: 11. The CDR3 nucleotides are TGTGCCAGTCGTAGACCGGGACAGCACTACAATGAGCAGTTCTTC. Protein product: CASRRPGQHYNEQFF.

This clonotype was observed at least ten times. The chain recombines TRBV29-1 with TRBJ1-6; D is possibly TRBD1 (5 bases). Germline loops: CDR1 SQVTM, CDR2 ANQGSEA. CDR3 length: 14 amino acids. V was shortened by 4 bases and J by 6 bases, with 13 bases between the two germline ends. CDR3: CSVGSGDPNSPLHF. CDR3 DNA: TGCAGCGTTGGTAGTGGGGACCCTAATTCACCCCTCCACTTT. Combining the CDR3 with reference TRBV29-1 and TRBJ1-6 gives the whole variable domain SAVISQKPSRDICQRGTSLTIQCQVDSQVTMMFWYRQQPGQSLTLIATANQGSEATYESGFVIDKFPISRPNLTFSTLTVSNMSPEDSSIYLCSVGSGDPNSPLHFGNGTRLTVT.

The rearrangement uses TRBV24-1 and TRBJ2-1, with 7 bases matching TRBD1. The CDR3 sequence is 14 residues long. Germline CDR1 is KGHDR and CDR2 is SFDVKD. J lost 5 bases, V lost 2 bases, and 2 bases had no gene match. The CDR3 DNA reads as TGTGCCACCAGTGATTACAGGGGTCACAATGAGCAGTTCTTC. It translates to CATSDYRGHNEQFF.

The chain employs TRBV2 and TRBJ2-7, with a tentative D call TRBD2 (6 bases). The V gene lost 4 bases and the J gene lost 0 bases, with 10 bases spanning the gap. The CDR3 totals 14 residues. CDR1 SNHLY and CDR2 FYNNEI come from the germline V gene. Here the CDR3 DNA reads TGTGCCAGCAGTGCGGGGGTCCCCTCCTACGAGCAGTACTTC. It is translated as CASSAGVPSYEQYF.

This chain uses TRBV2 with TRBJ2-2; TRBD2 is a possible D gene (5 bases). This CDR3 has 15 residues. Germline-derived CDR1 and CDR2 are SNHLY and FYNNEI. V dropped 5 bases and J dropped 1 base, with 11 bases sitting between them. The CDR3 sequence is CASSRMRVNTGELFF. CDR3 coding DNA: TGTGCCAGCAGTCGGATGCGGGTGAACACCGGGGAGCTGTTTTTT.